The 27 T cell receptor beta chains below come from one sample, sequenced in a study of control samples from healthy donors and cancer patients. Using immunoSEQ multiplex PCR, the repertoire was profiled, and TCRdb retains in-frame clones only, with some absent. Among about 180,000 clones listed, around 91% were seen once. The sequenced sample was blood. Receptors originate from a woman aged 50 to 65 in good health.

Turning to this clone: The limits of the CDR3 on the DNA are not certain, so only TCRdb's listed CDR3 is given. This rearrangement joins TRBV12-3 or TRBV12-4 to TRBJ1-5. The CDR3 adds up to 11 amino acids, both ends counted. The CDR3 sequence is CASSRAGPQHF.

This clone occurred once. The J gene is TRBJ1-6, the V gene TRBV11-2, with TRBD1 matching over 7 bases. This CDR3 spans 19 amino acids. Germline V gene sequence: CDR1 SGHAT, CDR2 FQNNGV. Germline trimming cut 5 bases from V and 0 bases from J; bases unmatched to any gene: 13. The CDR3 region is CASSLLGNRGHSYNSPLHF. The DNA of the CDR3 is TGTGCCAGCAGCCTGCTCGGTAACAGGGGCCACTCCTATAATTCACCCCTCCACTTT.

The chain has TRBV6-6 and TRBJ2-2; D tentatively fits TRBD1 or TRBD2 (5 bases each). V was cut by 2 bases and J by 5 bases, with 9 bases left in between. From germline, CDR1 is MNHNY and CDR2 SVGAGI (reference sequence). This CDR3 has 14 residues. CDR3 coding DNA: TGTGCCAGCAGTTACCGAGGGGAAACCGGGGAGCTGTTTTTT. This encodes CASSYRGETGELFF.

V is TRBV6-5 and J is TRBJ1-2; 11 bases are a match to TRBD1. Losses at the gene ends were 6 bases for V and 3 bases for J; bases not matched to a gene: 3. Germline lookup yields CDR1 MNHEY and CDR2 SVGAGI. The CDR3 has 14 residues. This CDR3 reads CASSGQGADYGYTF. The CDR3 nucleotides read TGTGCCAGCAGCGGACAGGGGGCCGACTATGGCTACACCTTC.

The gene calls are TRBV6-4 and TRBJ2-6; possibly TRBD1 or TRBD2 for D (5 bases each). Trimming left V 5 bases short and J 0 bases short, with 14 bases between. CDR1 is MRHNA and CDR2 is SNTAGT in the germline V gene. The CDR3 is 17 amino acids. CDR3 in amino acids: CASSFPGPGSGANVLTF. In nucleotides, the CDR3 is TGTGCCAGCAGTTTCCCGGGACCTGGCTCTGGGGCCAACGTCCTGACTTTC.

The chain combines TRBV5-5 with TRBJ1-1; 9 bases align to TRBD1. The CDR3 is 14 amino acids. Germline V gene sequence: CDR1 SGHKS, CDR2 YYEKEE (reference sequence). J was trimmed by 12 bases and V by 3 bases; bases with no gene match: 12. This CDR3 is CASSWDRAVGLTFF. CDR3 DNA: TGTGCCAGCAGCTGGGACAGGGCGGTAGGTTTGACTTTCTTT.

DNA for the CDR3: TGTGCCAGCAGTTGGGATCACACAACTAATGAAAAACTGTTTTTT. Its protein product is CASSWDHTTNEKLFF. The gene calls are TRBV6-6 and TRBJ1-4, with D uncertain. The CDR3 totals 15 residues. Deletions cut 4 bases from V and 0 bases from J, with 9 bases between. Germline V gives CDR1 MNHNY, CDR2 SVGAGI (reference sequence).

The CDR3 coding sequence is TGTGCCAGCAGACTGGGACAGGGCAGCATGAACACTGAAGCTTTCTTT. Protein product: CASRLGQGSMNTEAFF. The rearrangement uses TRBV27 and TRBJ1-1; the match to TRBD1 covers 9 bases. The germline CDR1 and CDR2 sequences are MNHEY and SMNVEV (reference sequence). This CDR3 comprises 16 residues. V dropped 6 bases and J dropped 0; count of bases not matched to a gene: 8.

This clone has only a few counts. The V call is TRBV4-3, the J call TRBJ1-2; 9 positions agree with TRBD1. Per germline, CDR1 LGHNA and CDR2 YSLEER. The junction had 2 bases not matched to a gene; V was cut back by 2 bases and J by 7 bases. CDR3 size: 13 residues. The CDR3 sequence is CASSQRTGAGYTF. CDR3 nucleotides: TGCGCCAGCAGCCAACGGACAGGGGCTGGCTACACCTTC.

This clone has just one count. The chain is built from TRBV5-4 and TRBJ1-4, with 7 positions matching TRBD1. The CDR3 is made up of 16 amino acids. Unmatched junction bases numbered 13, after V lost 4 bases and J lost 7 bases. Per germline, CDR1 SGHNT and CDR2 YYREEE (reference sequence). Here the CDR3 reads CASSADQGGFGEKLFF. In DNA, the CDR3 is TGTGCCAGCAGCGCGGACCAGGGGGGGTTTGGTGAAAAACTGTTTTTT.

The rearrangement links TRBV7-8 to TRBJ1-1; 8 bases are shared with TRBD1. CDR1 SGHVS and CDR2 FQNEAQ come from the germline V gene. The CDR3 is made up of 16 amino acids. V lost 5 bases, J lost 3 bases, and 11 bases stayed unmatched. CDR3 region: CASSPGTGRGHTEAFF. The CDR3 DNA is TGTGCCAGCAGCCCAGGGACAGGTCGGGGGCACACTGAAGCTTTCTTT. The full variable domain, completed using reference TRBV7-8 and TRBJ1-1, is GAGVSQSPRYKVAKRGQDVALRCDPISGHVSLFWYQQALGQGPEFLTYFQNEAQLDKSGLPSDRFFAERPEGSVSTLKIQRTQQEDSAVYLCASSPGTGRGHTEAFFGQGTRLTVV.

This rearrangement joins TRBV4-3 to TRBJ1-5; D call uncertain. Trimming took off 3 bases at V and 4 bases at J, with 7 bases between the two ends. The CDR3 extends over 13 amino acids. Per germline, CDR1 LGHNA and CDR2 YSLEER. CDR3 in amino acids: CASSQTGNQPQHF. CDR3 coding DNA: TGCGCCAGCAGCCAGACGGGGAATCAGCCCCAGCATTTT.

V and J are TRBV21-1 and TRBJ1-3. TRBV21-1 represents a pseudogene. The CDR3 runs to 13 residues. CDR3 sequence (DNA): TGTGCCAGCAGCACCCGGCGGGGAAACACCATATATTTT. Its translation: CASSTRRGNTIYF.

This clone has only a few counts. The chain uses TRBV2 and TRBJ2-5; D gene uncertain. Germline V gene sequence: CDR1 SNHLY, CDR2 FYNNEI. The CDR3 length is 14 residues. Trimming cost V 6 bases and J 5 bases, with 16 bases left between them. CDR3 nucleotide sequence: TGTGCCAGCAGGGTCCAGTGGAGTTCGGAGACCCAGTACTTC. Translating it yields CASRVQWSSETQYF.

This clone was seen just once. V and J are TRBV9 and TRBJ2-6, with a possible D match to TRBD2 (6 bases). CDR1 and CDR2 from the germline V gene are SGDLS and YYNGEE. V lost 4 bases and J 0 bases, leaving 14 bases between the germline ends. The CDR3 has 17 residues. CDR3 nucleotide sequence: TGTGCCAGCAGCCCCATGGGGGGAAACTCTGGGGCCAACGTCCTGACTTTC. Translating gives CASSPMGGNSGANVLTF.

CDR3 DNA sequence: TGTGCCAGCAGTCGCACGCCCCGGGACGGGGTTGGCTACACCTTC. Its translation is CASSRTPRDGVGYTF. This chain uses TRBV27 with TRBJ1-2, with TRBD1 as a possible D gene (5 bases). This CDR3 is 15 amino acids long. V lost 5 bases, J lost 7 bases, and 20 bases lay in between. The germline V gene has CDR1 MNHEY and CDR2 SMNVEV (reference sequence).

The chain links TRBV2 to TRBJ1-2; D is uncertain. The CDR3 loop spans 16 amino acids. Germline values: CDR1 SNHLY, CDR2 FYNNEI. The V and J ends lost 8 bases and 8 bases respectively, with 27 bases between them. DNA of the CDR3: TGTGCCAGCGGTCTAACAGTTTCGGGTGGTCGGTTGGGCTACACCTTC. This encodes CASGLTVSGGRLGYTF.

The chain combines TRBV28 with TRBJ2-7; the D is unclear. Germline loops: CDR1 MDHEN, CDR2 SYDVKM. Trimming removed 5 bases at V and 7 bases at J, with 6 bases between. The CDR3 spans 10 residues. The CDR3 nucleotides are TGTGCCAGCAGTGTAACAGAGCAGTACTTC. Protein sequence: CASSVTEQYF.

V gene TRBV4-2 combines with J gene TRBJ1-5, with D unresolved. Per germline, CDR1 LGHNA and CDR2 YNFKEQ. V was clipped by 0 bases and J by 12 bases, with 12 bases between them. This CDR3 spans 13 amino acids. CDR3 DNA sequence: TGTGCCAGCAGCCAAGATCTAGGAGGCCTCCAGCATTTT. The encoded protein is CASSQDLGGLQHF.

The rearrangement links TRBV30 to TRBJ1-5; no clear D. V lost 5 bases to trimming and J lost 7 bases, with 18 bases between them. This CDR3 spans 14 amino acids. The germline V gene has CDR1 GTSNPN and CDR2 SVGIG (reference sequence). The CDR3 protein is CAWGVRTNLQPQHF. Written as DNA, the CDR3 is TGTGCCTGGGGGGTCAGGACGAACCTCCAGCCCCAGCATTTT.

This clone was detected once. The chain employs TRBV4-1 and TRBJ1-5, with TRBD1 as a possible D gene (5 bases). This CDR3 region has 17 residues. The ends were cut back, 1 base at V and 0 bases at J, with 13 bases in the middle. Looked up from germline, CDR1 is MGHRA and CDR2 is YSYEKL. For the CDR3, the DNA is TGCGCCAGCAGCCAAGGTATGGGGCCGAATAGCAATCAGCCCCAGCATTTT. Translating it yields CASSQGMGPNSNQPQHF.

The V and J genes are TRBV5-1 and TRBJ2-7; 16 bases align to TRBD2. Trimming removed 4 bases from V and 5 bases from J; junction bases left unmatched: 6. This CDR3 spans 16 amino acids. Germline V CDR1 and CDR2: SGHRS, YFSETQ. The chain's CDR3 is CASSPAGTSGGDEQYF. Here the CDR3 DNA reads TGCGCCAGCAGCCCCGCCGGGACTAGCGGGGGGGACGAGCAGTACTTC.

CDR3 in DNA: TGTGCCAGCAGCCTCACAGGGGGCCCCTATGGCTACACCTTC. Translated, it gives CASSLTGGPYGYTF. The chain recombines TRBV7-9 with TRBJ1-2; 9 bases match TRBD1. CDR1 SEHNR and CDR2 FQNEAQ come from the germline V gene (reference sequence). The CDR3 is 14 amino acids. With V trimmed by 5 bases and J by 4 bases, 5 bases remained unmatched.

The V and J genes are TRBV9 and TRBJ2-7; D call uncertain. The V gene lost 4 bases and the J gene lost 1 base, with 9 bases spanning the gap. The germline CDR1 and CDR2 sequences are SGDLS and YYNGEE. The CDR3 loop spans 13 amino acids. The chain's CDR3 is CASSPRWSYEQYF. The CDR3 coding sequence is TGTGCCAGCAGCCCCCGCTGGTCCTACGAGCAGTACTTC. Together with reference TRBV9 and TRBJ2-7, the CDR3 gives the full variable domain: DSGVTQTPKHLITATGQRVTLRCSPRSGDLSVYWYQQSLDQGLQFLIQYYNGEERAKGNILERFSAQQFPDLHSELNLSSLELGDSALYFCASSPRWSYEQYFGPGTRLTVT.

Only one count was recorded for this clone. The chain is built from TRBV28 and TRBJ2-1, with a weak D call TRBD2 (5 bases). With 5 bases removed from V and 10 bases from J, the gap between germline ends came to 12 bases. The CDR3 length is 12 residues. The germline V gene encodes CDR1 MDHEN and CDR2 SYDVKM. Written as DNA, the CDR3 is TGTGCCAGCAGTCTCCGAACGGGAGAGCAGTTCTTC. Encoded protein: CASSLRTGEQFF.

The V gene is TRBV5-5, the J gene TRBJ2-1, with TRBD2 matching over 9 bases. The CDR3 spans 16 residues. CDR1 is SGHKS, CDR2 YYEKEE, per germline (reference sequence). J lost 6 bases, V lost 0 bases, and 7 bases had no gene match. In DNA form, the CDR3 reads TGTGCCAGCAGCTTGGCCTGGCGGGGGGGTCTCAATGAGCAGTTCTTC. It specifies CASSLAWRGGLNEQFF.

This chain uses TRBV7-2 with TRBJ1-1; D uncertain. Trimming stripped 6 bases from V and 0 bases from J, with 2 bases between. The CDR3 sequence is 11 residues long. CDR1 SGHTA and CDR2 FQGNSA come from the germline V gene. Here the CDR3 reads CASRLNTEAFF. The CDR3 nucleotides read TGTGCCAGCAGGTTGAACACTGAAGCTTTCTTT.